Described below is a single T cell receptor beta chain sequence and its context. These data are taken from a study of blood T cell repertoires in COVID-19. Looking at the study overall: Both acute and convalescent COVID-19 samples were obtained from the United States, Italy and Spain. The cDNA or gDNA used as material had been derived from T cells, B-cell-depleted T cells, or PBMCs.

Original handling: Nucleated cell number was recorded as an estimate derived from reference gene primer amplification. Sequencing used immunoSEQ multiplex PCR; TCRdb keeps in-frame clones, though not all of them. V and J calls and clone size are those listed in that table; D and trimming were worked out from the DNA. The table lists over 200,000 clones, 87% of them singletons. Germline-derived CDR1 and CDR2 are MDHEN and SYDVKM. With 6 bases clipped from V and 7 bases from J, the junction kept 11 bases outside the gene matches. CDR3 length: 15 residues. The rearrangement uses TRBV28 and TRBJ1-2; 10 bases fit TRBD1. The sequence derives from a woman in her 50s with acute or convalescent COVID-19. The sample consisted of peripheral blood. CDR3 loop: CASRPADRGQGGYTF. CDR3 in DNA: TGTGCCAGCAGACCCGCCGACAGGGGGCAGGGTGGCTACACCTTC.